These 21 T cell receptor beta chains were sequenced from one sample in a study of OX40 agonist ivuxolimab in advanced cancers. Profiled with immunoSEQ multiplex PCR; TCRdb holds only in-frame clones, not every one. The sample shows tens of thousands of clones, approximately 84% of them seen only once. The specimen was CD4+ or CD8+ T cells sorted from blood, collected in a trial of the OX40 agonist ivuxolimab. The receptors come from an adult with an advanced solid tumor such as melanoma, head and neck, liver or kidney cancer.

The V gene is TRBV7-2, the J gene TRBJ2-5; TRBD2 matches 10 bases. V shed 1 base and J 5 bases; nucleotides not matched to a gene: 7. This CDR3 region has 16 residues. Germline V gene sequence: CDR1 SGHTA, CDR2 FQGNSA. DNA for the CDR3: TGTGCCAGCAGCTTAGAAGGTAGCGGGGGGTCGGAGACCCAGTACTTC. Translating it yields CASSLEGSGGSETQYF. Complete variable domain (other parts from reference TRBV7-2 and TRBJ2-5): GAGVSQSPSNKVTEKGKDVELRCDPISGHTALYWYRQSLGQGLEFLIYFQGNSAPDKSGLPSDRFSAERTGGSVSTLTIQRTQQEDSAVYLCASSLEGSGGSETQYFGPGTRLLVL.

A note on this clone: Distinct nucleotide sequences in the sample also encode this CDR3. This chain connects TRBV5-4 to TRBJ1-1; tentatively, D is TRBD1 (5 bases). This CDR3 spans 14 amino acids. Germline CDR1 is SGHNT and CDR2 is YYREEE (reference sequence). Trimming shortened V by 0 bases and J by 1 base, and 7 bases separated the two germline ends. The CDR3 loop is CASSLGGRNTEAFF. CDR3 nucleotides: TGTGCCAGCAGCTTGGGGGGGAGGAACACTGAAGCTTTCTTT.

The CDR3 DNA follows: TGTGCCAGCAGCTTGGGGACAGAGAGCTACTACGAGCAGTACTTC. Translation gives CASSLGTESYYEQYF. V gene TRBV5-8 combines with J gene TRBJ2-5; D might be TRBD1 (6 bases). Matching the DNA end better, TRBJ2-7 makes the J call doubtful. This CDR3 has 15 amino acids. Per the germline V gene, CDR1 is SGHTS and CDR2 is YDEGEE.

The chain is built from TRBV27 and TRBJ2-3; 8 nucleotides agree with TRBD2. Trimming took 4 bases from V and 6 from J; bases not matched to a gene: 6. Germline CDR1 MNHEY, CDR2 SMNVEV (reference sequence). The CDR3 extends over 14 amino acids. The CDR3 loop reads CASSSREGHDTQYF. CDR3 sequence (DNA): TGTGCCAGCAGTTCCCGGGAGGGCCATGATACGCAGTATTTT.

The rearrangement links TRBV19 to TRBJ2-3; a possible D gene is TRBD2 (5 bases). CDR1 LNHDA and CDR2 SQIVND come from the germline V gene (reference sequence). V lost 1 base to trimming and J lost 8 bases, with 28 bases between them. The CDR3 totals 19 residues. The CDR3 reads CASSIARVGSGPGLATQYF. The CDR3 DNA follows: TGTGCCAGTAGTATAGCCCGGGTGGGGTCCGGGCCAGGTCTAGCTACGCAGTATTTT.

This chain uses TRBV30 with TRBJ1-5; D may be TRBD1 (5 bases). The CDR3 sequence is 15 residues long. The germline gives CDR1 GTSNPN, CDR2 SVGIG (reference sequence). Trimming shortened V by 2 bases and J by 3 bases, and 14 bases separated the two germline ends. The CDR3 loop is CAWSPLGPSNQPQHF. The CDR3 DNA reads TGTGCCTGGAGTCCCCTGGGGCCTTCCAATCAGCCCCAGCATTTT.

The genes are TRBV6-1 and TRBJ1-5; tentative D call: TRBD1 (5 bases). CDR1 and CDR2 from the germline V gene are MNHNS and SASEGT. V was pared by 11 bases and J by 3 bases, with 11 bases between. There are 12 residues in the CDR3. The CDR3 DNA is TGTGCCGCAAAGGGGCCCAATCAGCCCCAGCATTTT. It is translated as CAAKGPNQPQHF.

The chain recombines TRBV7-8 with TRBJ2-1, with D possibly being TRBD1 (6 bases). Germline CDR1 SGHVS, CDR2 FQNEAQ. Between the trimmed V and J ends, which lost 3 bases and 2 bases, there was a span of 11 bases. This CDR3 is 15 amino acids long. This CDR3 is CASSFNGQTYNEQFF. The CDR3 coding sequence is TGTGCCAGCAGCTTTAACGGACAGACCTACAATGAGCAGTTCTTC.

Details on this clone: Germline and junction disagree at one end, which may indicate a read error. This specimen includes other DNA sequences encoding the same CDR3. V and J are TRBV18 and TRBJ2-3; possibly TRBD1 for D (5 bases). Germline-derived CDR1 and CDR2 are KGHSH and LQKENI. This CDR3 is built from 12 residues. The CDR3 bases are TGTGCCAGTTCACCAGGACAAGATACGCAGTATTTT. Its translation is CASSPGQDTQYF.

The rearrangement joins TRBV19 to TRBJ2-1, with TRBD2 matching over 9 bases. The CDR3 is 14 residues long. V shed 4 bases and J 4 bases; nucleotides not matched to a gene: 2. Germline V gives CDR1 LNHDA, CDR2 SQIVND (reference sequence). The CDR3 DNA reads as TGTGCCAGTAGTAGGAGCGGGGGGTACAATGAGCAGTTCTTC. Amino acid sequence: CASSRSGGYNEQFF.

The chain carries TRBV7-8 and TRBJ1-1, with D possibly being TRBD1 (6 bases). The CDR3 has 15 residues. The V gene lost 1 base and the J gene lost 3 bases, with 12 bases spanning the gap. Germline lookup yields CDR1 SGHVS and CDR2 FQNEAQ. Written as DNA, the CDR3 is TGTGCCAGCAGCTTAGTCGGGGGCCAGGACACTGAAGCTTTCTTT. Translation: CASSLVGGQDTEAFF.

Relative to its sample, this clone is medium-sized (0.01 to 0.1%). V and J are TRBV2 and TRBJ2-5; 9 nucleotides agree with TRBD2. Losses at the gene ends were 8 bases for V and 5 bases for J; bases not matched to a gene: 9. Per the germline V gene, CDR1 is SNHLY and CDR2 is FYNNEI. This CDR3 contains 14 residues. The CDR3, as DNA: TGTGCCAGCCGACTAGCGGAACGGGAGGAGACCCAGTACTTC. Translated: CASRLAEREETQYF.

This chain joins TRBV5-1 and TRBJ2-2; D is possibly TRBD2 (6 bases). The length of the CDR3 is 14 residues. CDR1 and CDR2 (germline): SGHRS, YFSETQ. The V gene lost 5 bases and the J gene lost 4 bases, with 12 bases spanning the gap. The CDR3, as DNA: TGCGCCAGCAGTCCGCGGGAAAGCACCGGGGAGCTGTTTTTT. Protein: CASSPRESTGELFF.

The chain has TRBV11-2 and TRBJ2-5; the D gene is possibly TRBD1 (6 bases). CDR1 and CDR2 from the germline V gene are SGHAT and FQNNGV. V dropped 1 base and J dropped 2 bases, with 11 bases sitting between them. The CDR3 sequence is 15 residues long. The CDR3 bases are TGTGCCAGCAGCTTAGTTAGGGGGAGACAAGAGACCCAGTACTTC. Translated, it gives CASSLVRGRQETQYF.

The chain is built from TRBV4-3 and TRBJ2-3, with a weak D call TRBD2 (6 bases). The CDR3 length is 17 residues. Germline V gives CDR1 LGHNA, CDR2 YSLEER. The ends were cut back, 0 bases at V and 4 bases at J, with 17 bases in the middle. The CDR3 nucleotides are TGCGCCAGCAGCCAAGATTCCTCGGGGGTAATGCCAGATACGCAGTATTTT. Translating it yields CASSQDSSGVMPDTQYF.

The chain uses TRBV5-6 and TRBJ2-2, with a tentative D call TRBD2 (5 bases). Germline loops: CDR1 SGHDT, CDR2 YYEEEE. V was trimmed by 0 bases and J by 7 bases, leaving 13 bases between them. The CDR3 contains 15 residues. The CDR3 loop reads CASSLGRMAGGELFF. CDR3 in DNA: TGTGCCAGCAGCTTGGGGCGTATGGCGGGCGGGGAGCTGTTTTTT.

The CDR3 spells CATSPTIKRETQYF. CDR3 nucleotide sequence: TGTGCCACCAGCCCCACTATTAAGAGGGAGACCCAGTACTTC. V gene TRBV15 combines with J gene TRBJ2-5; no reliable D call. The CDR3 totals 14 residues. The V end lost 5 bases, the J end lost 5 bases, and 15 bases lay between the germline ends. Per the germline V gene, CDR1 is LNHNV and CDR2 is YYDKDF (reference sequence).

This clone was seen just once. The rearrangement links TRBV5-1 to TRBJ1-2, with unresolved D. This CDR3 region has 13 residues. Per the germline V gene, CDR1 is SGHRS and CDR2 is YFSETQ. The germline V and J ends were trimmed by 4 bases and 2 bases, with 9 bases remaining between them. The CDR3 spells CASSPDGNYGYTF. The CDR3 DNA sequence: TGCGCCAGCAGCCCGGACGGAAACTATGGCTACACCTTC.

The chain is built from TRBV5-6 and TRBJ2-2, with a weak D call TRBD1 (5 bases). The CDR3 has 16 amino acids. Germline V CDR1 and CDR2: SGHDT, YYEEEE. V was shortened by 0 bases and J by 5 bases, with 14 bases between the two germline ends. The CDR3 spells CASSLGVGQATGELFF. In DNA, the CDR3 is TGTGCCAGCAGCTTGGGTGTGGGGCAGGCGACCGGGGAGCTGTTTTTT. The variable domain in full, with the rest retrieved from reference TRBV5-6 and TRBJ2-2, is DAGVTQSPTHLIKTRGQQVTLRCSPKSGHDTVSWYQQALGQGPQFIFQYYEEEERQRGNFPDRFSGHQFPNYSSELNVNALLLGDSALYLCASSLGVGQATGELFFGEGSRLTVL.

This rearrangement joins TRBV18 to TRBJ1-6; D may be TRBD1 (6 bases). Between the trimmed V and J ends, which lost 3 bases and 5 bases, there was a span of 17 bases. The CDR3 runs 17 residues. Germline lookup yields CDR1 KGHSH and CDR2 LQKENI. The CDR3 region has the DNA TGTGCCAGCTCACCGCTGGCTGACAGGAGCCATAATTCACCCCTCCACTTT. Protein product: CASSPLADRSHNSPLHF.

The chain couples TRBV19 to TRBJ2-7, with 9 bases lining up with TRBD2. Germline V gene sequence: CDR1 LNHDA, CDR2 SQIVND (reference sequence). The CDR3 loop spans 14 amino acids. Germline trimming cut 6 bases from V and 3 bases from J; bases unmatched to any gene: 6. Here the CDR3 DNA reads TGTGCCAGTAGCATGACTAGCGGCAGCTACGAGCAGTACTTC. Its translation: CASSMTSGSYEQYF.